This T cell receptor beta chain was documented in a study of OX40 agonist ivuxolimab in advanced cancers. Regarding the study in general: The costimulatory receptor OX40 (CD134) was targeted by ivuxolimab, a fully human IgG2 agonistic monoclonal antibody. Of the roughly 54 dose-escalation patients, hepatocellular carcinoma was present in about 20, melanoma in some 15, renal cell carcinoma in 9 and head and neck cancer in 9. Prior anti-PD-1, anti-PD-L1 or anti-CTLA-4 therapy was permitted, and less than 45% of dose-escalation patients had received checkpoint inhibitors. Intravenous ivuxolimab was administered to patients every 2 weeks at six dose levels: 0.01, 0.1, 0.3, 1.5, 3 and 10 mg/kg. The dose-escalation cohort was roughly 80% male with a mean age of approximately 59 years, ranging from about 20 to 85. The paper reports the monotherapy dose-escalation portion (N of about 50 patients) of the phase I ivuxolimab trial. Peripheral TCRbeta sequencing was intended to test whether TCR sequence diversity was altered and clonal T-cell expansion was caused by ivuxolimab. Partial responses were achieved by three dose-escalation patients, of whom one had hepatocellular carcinoma and two had cutaneous melanoma. General findings and caveats noted by the study authors: Partial responders in the 0.1-3.0 mg/kg groups had among the lowest normalized peripheral clonal expansion, especially among CD8+ T cells. Low levels of normalized T-cell clonal expansion were also seen in some patients who did not respond. Antigen specificity was not determined for the clonally expanded peripheral T cells. After ivuxolimab, more expanded clones were found on average in CD8+ T cells than in CD4+ T cells. Clonal expansion of both CD4+ and CD8+ blood T cells was observed from baseline to week 6 at doses 0.1 to 3.0 mg/kg.

The trial excluded patients who had a history of autoimmune disease or were on systemic immunosuppression. Peripheral blood for TCR sequencing was collected from all dose cohorts at baseline, on cycle 4 day 1, and on cycle 7 day 1. The samples were drawn from a first-in-human, open-label, multicenter phase I dose-escalation trial of ivuxolimab. Adults with locally advanced or metastatic melanoma, renal cell carcinoma, hepatocellular carcinoma or head and neck squamous cell carcinoma were enrolled in the trial. Before TCR sequencing, CD4+ T cells and CD8+ T cells were sorted from peripheral blood as separate populations. V is clipped by 4 bases and J by 3 bases, and the sequence between their germline boundaries is 3 bases long. From the germline V gene (reference sequence), CDR1 is LNHNV and CDR2 is YYDKDF. From cysteine to phenylalanine, the CDR3 is 12 amino acids long. The kept DNA is CDR3 alone, 36 bases in frame from the first base.

For sequencing of the TCRbeta CDR3 region, genomic DNA was extracted from the sorted cells. TCRbeta CDR3 regions were sequenced using the immunoSEQ Assay. TCRdb retrieved this table from immuneACCESS and kept in-frame rearrangements only. Not all clones are present; in checked studies, unresolved V genes account for under half, and no reason is known for the remainder. The sample table holds some 61,000 clones, of which roughly 73% were seen once. The top ten clonotypes cover about 1.6% of the sample. Only a few counts were recorded for this clone. This clone's antigen is unknown. Per-base quality was not reported, and no clone a single base away is much larger than it.

The sample here was CD4+ or CD8+ T cells sorted from blood, taken in a trial of the OX40 agonist ivuxolimab. The receptor was derived from an adult with an advanced solid tumor such as melanoma, head and neck, liver or kidney cancer. This chain joins TRBV15 to TRBJ2-2; the D segment cannot be called with confidence. The CDR3 has the sequence CATSTYTGELFF. The DNA is as follows: TGTGCCACCAGCACCTACACCGGGGAGCTGTTTTTT. Joined to the reference TRBV15 and TRBJ2-2 proteins, this CDR3 gives the full variable domain: DAMVIQNPRYQVTQFGKPVTLSCSQTLNHNVMYWYQQKSSQAPKLLFHYYDKDFNNEADTPDNFQSRRPNTSFCFLDIRSPGLGDTAMYLCATSTYTGELFFGEGSRLTVL.